This TCR beta chain comes out of a study of cytomegalovirus exposure and HLA in healthy donors. Study information: A previous analysis identified 117 million unique TCR beta sequences derived from approximately 190 million T cells.

Primers: 60 Vbeta forward and 13 Jbeta reverse. The table came from immunoSEQ multiplex PCR; TCRdb's copy has only in-frame clones and leaves some out. In the table there are 50,000 to 65,000 clones, approximately 71% of which are singletons. Whole-study findings and limits: Rarity held for most TCR sequences, but there were some public TCRs that occurred in many donors. Later analysis revealed greater clonal expansion in HLA-associated TCR beta chains than in equally common others. Most TCR beta V segments were productive about 87% or about 30% of the time in an earlier analysis.

A remark on this clone: Its antigen is still unknown.

The CDR3 loop spans 14 amino acids. With 7 bases clipped from V and 6 bases from J, the junction kept 7 bases outside the gene matches. Germline CDR1 and CDR2: ENHRY and SYGVKD. The source is a man aged 45 to 65 in good health and CMV-seropositive. The sample consisted of PBMCs. The J gene is TRBJ2-1, the V gene TRBV10-3, with 9 bases lining up with TRBD1. The CDR3 region is CAIMKGTGTNEQFF. The CDR3 DNA reads as TGTGCCATCATGAAAGGGACAGGGACCAATGAGCAGTTCTTC.